The T cell receptor beta chain described here comes from a study of T cells in Graves' hyperthyroidism and ophthalmopathy. Study-level results: Model-based prediction identified ophthalmopathy a median around 6.5 months prior to its onset.

This CDR3 region has 15 residues. CDR1 and CDR2 from the germline V gene are SGHTA and FQGTGA. After removal of 5 bases from V and 3 bases from J, the junction contained 6 bases not matched to a gene. If no ophthalmopathy progression occurred within 18 months, Graves' hyperthyroidism was stable. Among the patients, aged 18 to 65, hyperthyroidism was newly diagnosed and had lasted under 2 months. The sample holds many counts of this clonotype. Its target is unknown. There were TCR beta CDR3 regions amplified from RNA transcripts. HTBI primers were used for first-round RT-PCR of the TCR CDR3. TCRdb processed the multiplex PCR reads anew with MiXCR; each CDR3 protein has one entry. The sample yields a few hundred thousand distinct CDR3 sequences, around 16% seen once.

The material sequenced was blood. The receptor was derived from a woman younger than 45 with Graves' hyperthyroidism. The V and J genes are TRBV7-3 and TRBJ2-3, with 9 bases matching TRBD2. The chain's CDR3 is CASSPESGRTDTQYF. The CDR3 DNA follows: TGTGCCAGCAGCCCAGAGAGCGGGAGGACAGATACGCAGTATTTT.